Below are 29 T cell receptor beta chains sequenced from a single sample in a study of shared clonotypes between healthy human individuals. Assay used: immunoSEQ multiplex PCR; TCRdb lists only in-frame clones, some missing. The table records about 1 million clones, approximately 76% of them present only once. Sequencing was done on a sample of memory CD4+ T cells sorted from blood. Regarding subset: CD45RA-negative fraction. Receptor source: a man in his late teens or twenties in good health.

The table lists this clone with a count of one. V and J are TRBV18 and TRBJ2-3; D perhaps matches TRBD2 (5 bases). Germline CDR1 is KGHSH and CDR2 is LQKENI. The CDR3 is made up of 14 amino acids. Trimming stripped 4 bases from V and 6 bases from J, with 14 bases between. Here the CDR3 DNA reads TGTGCCAGCTCACGGAACGGGATTGTGGATACGCAGTATTTT. It encodes CASSRNGIVDTQYF.

The chain employs TRBV4-1 and TRBJ2-3, with D uncertain. CDR1 is MGHRA, CDR2 YSYEKL, per germline. The CDR3 sequence is 15 residues long. Trimming removed 7 bases from V and 0 bases from J, with 14 bases in between. CDR3 bases: TGCGCCAGCACCCTGGTGCGGTCTAGCACAGATACGCAGTATTTT. Protein product: CASTLVRSSTDTQYF.

This chain joins TRBV2 and TRBJ2-7; 7 bases match TRBD1. Germline assignment: CDR1 SNHLY and CDR2 FYNNEI. The junction had 2 bases not matched to a gene; V was cut back by 2 bases and J by 1 base. The CDR3 totals 14 residues. The CDR3 here is CASSEQGESYEQYF. The CDR3 nucleotides read TGTGCCAGCAGTGAACAGGGGGAGTCCTACGAGCAGTACTTC.

This clone was found once. The V call is TRBV12-5, the J call TRBJ2-7, with 12 positions matching TRBD2. The CDR3 extends over 15 amino acids. Trimming cost V 0 bases and J 8 bases; bases outside gene matches: 5. The germline V gene has CDR1 LGHNT and CDR2 FRNRAP. The DNA for the CDR3 is TGTGCTAGTGGTTTGGTGGATAGGACTAGCGGGAAGCAGTACTTC. It is translated as CASGLVDRTSGKQYF.

The CDR3 is CASSLGQTLGETQYF. CDR3 DNA sequence: TGCGCCAGCAGCCTCGGACAGACCCTCGGGGAGACCCAGTACTTC. The rearrangement uses TRBV4-1 and TRBJ2-5; possible D gene TRBD1, 6 bases. Trimming shortened V by 4 bases and J by 5 bases, and 17 bases separated the two germline ends. CDR3 size: 15 residues. From germline, CDR1 is MGHRA and CDR2 YSYEKL.

The chain uses TRBV7-9 and TRBJ1-4; TRBD1 matches 7 bases. J gave up 5 bases and V 10 bases, and 16 bases lay outside the gene matches. This CDR3 is built from 16 residues. Germline V gene data show CDR1 as SEHNR and CDR2 as FQNEAQ (reference sequence). CDR3 bases: TGTGCCACCAAAGACCGGGACAGCTTTACCAATGAAAAACTGTTTTTT. Encoded protein: CATKDRDSFTNEKLFF.

There are a few counts of this clone. The rearrangement joins TRBV30 to TRBJ2-3; D is perhaps TRBD1 (6 bases). V dropped 4 bases and J dropped 3 bases, with 14 bases sitting between them. The CDR3 loop spans 14 amino acids. Germline assignment: CDR1 GTSNPN and CDR2 SVGIG (reference sequence). The CDR3 loop is CAWKGTGLTDTQYF. Written as DNA, the CDR3 is TGTGCCTGGAAGGGAACAGGGTTGACAGATACGCAGTATTTT.

The J gene is TRBJ1-4, the V gene TRBV10-3, with D possibly being TRBD1 (5 bases). V was pared by 6 bases and J by 2 bases, with 19 bases between. Germline V CDR1 and CDR2: ENHRY, SYGVKD. The CDR3 covers 17 residues. The CDR3: CAISGERGAGTNEKLFF. CDR3 DNA sequence: TGTGCCATCAGCGGAGAGAGGGGAGCGGGGACTAATGAAAAACTGTTTTTT.

The J gene is TRBJ1-6, the V gene TRBV7-2, with TRBD1 as a possible D gene (5 bases). V lost 5 bases, J lost 4 bases, and 24 bases lay in between. CDR1 SGHTA and CDR2 FQGNSA come from the germline V gene. This CDR3 is 19 amino acids long. The CDR3 nucleotides read TGTGCCAGCAGCCCCCAATCCTCATTGGTCAGGGCTTATAATTCACCCCTCCACTTT. It specifies CASSPQSSLVRAYNSPLHF.

The J gene is TRBJ1-2, the V gene TRBV9, with D unclear. CDR3 length: 14 amino acids. CDR1 is SGDLS and CDR2 is YYNGEE in the germline V gene. The V and J ends lost 0 bases and 4 bases respectively, with 10 bases between them. DNA of the CDR3: TGTGCCAGCAGCGTAGGCGCTAGCACCTATGGCTACACCTTC. It specifies CASSVGASTYGYTF.

V and J are TRBV10-3 and TRBJ2-6, with D possibly TRBD2 on 5 matching bases. There are 15 residues in the CDR3. V was trimmed by 2 bases and J by 2 bases, leaving 7 bases between them. Germline V gives CDR1 ENHRY, CDR2 SYGVKD. CDR3 sequence reads: CAISEEEAGANVLTF. CDR3 coding DNA: TGTGCCATCAGTGAGGAGGAGGCTGGGGCCAACGTCCTGACTTTC.

The gene calls are TRBV30 and TRBJ1-4; D unresolved. The V and J ends lost 1 base and 10 bases respectively, with 13 bases between them. CDR3 size: 13 residues. Germline V lookup: CDR1 GTSNPN, CDR2 SVGIG (reference sequence). The CDR3 loop reads CAWSGSPKGKLFF. The CDR3 coding sequence is TGTGCCTGGAGTGGGAGTCCTAAGGGAAAACTGTTTTTT.

The chain links TRBV6-1 to TRBJ1-1; D ambiguous. Germline V gives CDR1 MNHNS, CDR2 SASEGT. V was clipped by 5 bases and J by 1 base, with 8 bases between them. This CDR3 has 13 residues. Written as DNA, the CDR3 is TGTGCCAGCAGTAAGGACGGGAACACTGAAGCTTTCTTT. Amino acids: CASSKDGNTEAFF.

The J gene is TRBJ1-5, the V gene TRBV6-5; no definite D call. This CDR3 contains 13 residues. CDR1 MNHEY and CDR2 SVGAGI come from the germline V gene. V was clipped by 2 bases and J by 2 bases, with 4 bases between them. This chain's CDR3 is CASSYDGNQPQHF. CDR3 nucleotides: TGTGCCAGCAGTTACGACGGCAATCAGCCCCAGCATTTT.

This clone appeared once. The CDR3 region is CASSPGTSGSIQDNEQFF. The CDR3 nucleotides read TGTGCCAGCAGCCCCGGGACTAGCGGGAGCATACAGGATAATGAGCAGTTCTTC. The V gene is TRBV7-9, the J gene TRBJ2-1; 14 nucleotides agree with TRBD2. Per the germline V gene, CDR1 is SEHNR and CDR2 is FQNEAQ (reference sequence). The junction had 13 bases not matched to a gene; V was cut back by 5 bases and J by 7 bases. The CDR3 has 18 residues. The full variable domain, with the rest looked up from reference TRBV7-9 and TRBJ2-1, is DTGVSQNPRHKITKRGQNVTFRCDPISEHNRLYWYRQTLGQGPEFLTYFQNEAQLEKSRLLSDRFSAERPKGSFSTLEIQRTEQGDSAMYLCASSPGTSGSIQDNEQFFGPGTRLTVL.

The chain's CDR3 is CASTLAYRQGARQPQHF. The CDR3 DNA follows: TGTGCCAGTACCCTTGCCTATAGGCAGGGGGCGAGGCAGCCCCAGCATTTT. This chain connects TRBV19 to TRBJ1-5, with 8 bases lining up with TRBD1. CDR1 is LNHDA and CDR2 is SQIVND in the germline V gene (reference sequence). The CDR3 is 17 amino acids. J was trimmed by 7 bases and V by 7 bases; bases with no gene match: 18.

The genes are TRBV11-2 and TRBJ2-5, with a possible D match to TRBD2 (6 bases). Germline CDR1 is SGHAT and CDR2 is FQNNGV. With 5 bases removed from V and 1 base from J, the gap between germline ends came to 11 bases. This CDR3 contains 14 residues. CDR3 loop: CASSRGTLQETQYF. In nucleotides, the CDR3 is TGTGCCAGCAGCCGGGGGACCCTCCAAGAGACCCAGTACTTC.

J is TRBJ2-2 and V is TRBV6-1; 7 bases align to TRBD1. CDR3 size: 14 residues. Germline CDR1 reads MNHNS; CDR2 reads SASEGT. V dropped 4 bases and J dropped 5; count of bases not matched to a gene: 4. The CDR3: CASSGQGSTGELFF. The DNA for the CDR3 is TGTGCCAGCAGTGGACAGGGTTCGACCGGGGAGCTGTTTTTT.

The rearrangement links TRBV6-5 to TRBJ1-5; maybe TRBD1 (6 bases). CDR3 length: 14 amino acids. V lost 5 bases to trimming and J lost 4 bases, with 12 bases between them. CDR1 MNHEY and CDR2 SVGAGI come from the germline V gene. The CDR3 here is CASSRGTGNQPQHF. The CDR3 DNA sequence: TGTGCCAGCAGTCGAGGAACAGGGAATCAGCCCCAGCATTTT.

This rearrangement joins TRBV2 to TRBJ1-6, with D tentatively TRBD1 (5 bases). This CDR3 is built from 15 residues. Germline assignment: CDR1 SNHLY and CDR2 FYNNEI. The V end was cut by 5 bases, the J end by 5 bases, with 13 bases between. The CDR3: CASSYFQGDNSPLHF. The CDR3 DNA reads as TGTGCCAGCAGTTATTTTCAGGGTGATAATTCACCCCTCCACTTT. Filled out from reference TRBV2 and TRBJ1-6, the complete variable domain reads EPEVTQTPSHQVTQMGQEVILRCVPISNHLYFYWYRQILGQKVEFLVSFYNNEISEKSEIFDDQFSVERPDGSNFTLKIRSTKLEDSAMYFCASSYFQGDNSPLHFGNGTRLTVT.

The V and J genes are TRBV2 and TRBJ1-2, with a possible D match to TRBD1 (5 bases). In germline, CDR1 is SNHLY, CDR2 FYNNEI. V shed 7 bases and J shed 1 base, with 10 bases lying between them. CDR3 size: 13 residues. The CDR3 region has the DNA TGTGCCAGCACCCTGACAGATAACTATGGCTACACCTTC. Protein: CASTLTDNYGYTF.

J is TRBJ1-1 and V is TRBV15, with 7 bases matching TRBD1. With 5 bases clipped from V and 4 bases from J, the junction kept 10 bases outside the gene matches. This CDR3 spans 15 amino acids. Germline V gives CDR1 LNHNV, CDR2 YYDKDF (reference sequence). The CDR3 DNA reads as TGTGCCACCAGCCCCGGCAGGGGGGCGATCACTGAAGCTTTCTTT. Its protein product is CATSPGRGAITEAFF. The variable domain in full, completed from reference TRBV15 and TRBJ1-1, reads DAMVIQNPRYQVTQFGKPVTLSCSQTLNHNVMYWYQQKSSQAPKLLFHYYDKDFNNEADTPDNFQSRRPNTSFCFLDIRSPGLGDTAMYLCATSPGRGAITEAFFGQGTRLTVV.

The chain links TRBV6-6 to TRBJ1-1, with no clear D. The CDR3 sequence is 11 residues long. The germline V and J ends were trimmed by 7 bases and 4 bases, with 7 bases remaining between them. Germline loops: CDR1 MNHNY, CDR2 SVGAGI (reference sequence). The CDR3 protein is CASKASTEAFF. The CDR3 nucleotides are TGTGCCAGCAAAGCATCCACTGAAGCTTTCTTT.

The V and J genes are TRBV5-1 and TRBJ2-7, with unresolved D. The germline V gene encodes CDR1 SGHRS and CDR2 YFSETQ. The V and J ends lost 4 bases and 0 bases respectively, with 14 bases between them. The CDR3 is 15 amino acids. CDR3 in DNA: TGCGCCAGCAGCGTTGGCGGCGGAGTCTCCTACGAGCAGTACTTC. This sequence encodes CASSVGGGVSYEQYF.

V usage is TRBV7-8 and J usage is TRBJ2-7; 9 bases align to TRBD2. CDR1 is SGHVS, CDR2 FQNEAQ, per germline. The J segment lost 5 bases and the V segment lost 6 bases, leaving 17 bases of the junction unmatched. This CDR3 comprises 17 residues. Written as DNA, the CDR3 is TGTGCCAGCAGTCCTCTCCTAGCGGGGAGGCCTTTGGACGAGCAGTACTTC. It specifies CASSPLLAGRPLDEQYF. Drawing the rest from reference TRBV7-8 and TRBJ2-7, the complete variable domain is GAGVSQSPRYKVAKRGQDVALRCDPISGHVSLFWYQQALGQGPEFLTYFQNEAQLDKSGLPSDRFFAERPEGSVSTLKIQRTQQEDSAVYLCASSPLLAGRPLDEQYFGPGTRLTVT.

The J gene is TRBJ1-1, the V gene TRBV5-1; a possible D gene is TRBD1 (6 bases). The V gene lost 0 bases and the J gene lost 3 bases, with 15 bases spanning the gap. Germline-derived CDR1 and CDR2 are SGHRS and YFSETQ. The CDR3 is 16 residues long. The CDR3 spells CASSLGGGARDTEAFF. The CDR3, as DNA: TGCGCCAGCAGCTTGGGCGGGGGGGCAAGGGACACTGAAGCTTTCTTT.

This clone was counted only a few times. The chain joins TRBV19 to TRBJ2-2; tentatively, D is TRBD1 (5 bases). Germline-derived CDR1 and CDR2 are LNHDA and SQIVND (reference sequence). CDR3 length: 16 residues. V was shortened by 8 bases and J by 0 bases, with 16 bases between the two germline ends. CDR3 sequence: CASLGWGRTNTGELFF. CDR3 nucleotide sequence: TGTGCCAGTCTTGGGTGGGGCAGGACGAACACCGGGGAGCTGTTTTTT. Combining the CDR3 with reference TRBV19 and TRBJ2-2 gives the whole variable domain DGGITQSPKYLFRKEGQNVTLSCEQNLNHDAMYWYRQDPGQGLRLIYYSQIVNDFQKGDIAEGYSVSREKKESFPLTVTSAQKNPTAFYLCASLGWGRTNTGELFFGEGSRLTVL.

Remarks on this clone: The same CDR3 can be traced to other DNA sequences in this sample. The chain employs TRBV11-2 and TRBJ2-1; D may be TRBD1 (5 bases). The CDR3 has 14 amino acids. Germline CDR1 and CDR2: SGHAT and FQNNGV. Deletions cut 5 bases from V and 4 bases from J, with 12 bases between. The DNA for the CDR3 is TGTGCCAGCAGCCCTAGTTCAGGGTACAATGAGCAGTTCTTC. This gives the protein CASSPSSGYNEQFF.

This clone turned up a few times. The genes are TRBV15 and TRBJ2-5, with D perhaps matching TRBD2 (5 bases). The V gene's germline CDR1 is LNHNV and CDR2 YYDKDF (reference sequence). V lost 4 bases to trimming and J lost 1 base, with 13 bases between them. This CDR3 contains 15 residues. CDR3 loop: CATSIAKNSQETQYF. The CDR3 region has the DNA TGTGCCACCAGCATAGCGAAGAACAGCCAAGAGACCCAGTACTTC.